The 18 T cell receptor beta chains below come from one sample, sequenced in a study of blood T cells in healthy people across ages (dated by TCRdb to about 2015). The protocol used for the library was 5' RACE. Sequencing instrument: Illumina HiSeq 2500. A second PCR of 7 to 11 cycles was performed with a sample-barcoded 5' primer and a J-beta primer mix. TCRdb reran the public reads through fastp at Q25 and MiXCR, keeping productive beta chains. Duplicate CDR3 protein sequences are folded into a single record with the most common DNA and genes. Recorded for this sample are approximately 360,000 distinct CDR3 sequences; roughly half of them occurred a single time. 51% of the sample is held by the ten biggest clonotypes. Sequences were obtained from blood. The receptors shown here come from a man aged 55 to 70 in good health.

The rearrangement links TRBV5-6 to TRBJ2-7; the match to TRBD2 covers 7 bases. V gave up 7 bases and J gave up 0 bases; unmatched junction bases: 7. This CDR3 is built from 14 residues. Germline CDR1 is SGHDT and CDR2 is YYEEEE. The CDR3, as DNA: TGTGCCAGCCGTCTGGGCGGGGGCTCCTACGAGCAGTACTTC. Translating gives CASRLGGGSYEQYF.

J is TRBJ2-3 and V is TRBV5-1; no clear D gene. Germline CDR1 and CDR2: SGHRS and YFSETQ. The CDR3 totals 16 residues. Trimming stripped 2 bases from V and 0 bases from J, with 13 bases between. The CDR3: CASSLIPRLSTDTQYF. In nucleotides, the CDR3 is TGCGCCAGCAGCTTAATCCCCCGACTGAGCACAGATACGCAGTATTTT.

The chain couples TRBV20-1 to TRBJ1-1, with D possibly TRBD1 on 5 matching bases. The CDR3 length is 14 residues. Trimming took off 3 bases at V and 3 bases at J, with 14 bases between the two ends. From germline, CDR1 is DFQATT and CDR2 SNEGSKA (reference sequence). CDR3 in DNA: TGCAGTGCTAGCTGGGGCGGCTCGGACACTGAAGCTTTCTTT. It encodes CSASWGGSDTEAFF.

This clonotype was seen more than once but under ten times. CDR3 sequence: CASSQDHGISYNEQFF. The CDR3 bases are TGTGCCAGCAGCCAAGATCACGGAATCTCCTACAATGAGCAGTTCTTC. The gene calls are TRBV14 and TRBJ2-1, with no clear D. This CDR3 has 16 residues. Per germline, CDR1 SGHDN and CDR2 FVKESK. Deletions cut 0 bases from V and 0 bases from J, with 9 bases between.

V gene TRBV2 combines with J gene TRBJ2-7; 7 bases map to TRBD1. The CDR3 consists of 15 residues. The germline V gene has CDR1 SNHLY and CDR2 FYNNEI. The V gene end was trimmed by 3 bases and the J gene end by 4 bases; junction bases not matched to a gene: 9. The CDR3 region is CASSDRDSSRYEQYF. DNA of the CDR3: TGTGCCAGCAGTGACCGGGACAGTAGTCGTTACGAGCAGTACTTC.

CDR3: CASRTNEQGFYQETQYF. CDR3 DNA: TGCGCCAGCAGAACCAACGAACAGGGGTTTTACCAAGAGACCCAGTACTTC. The chain combines TRBV23-1 with TRBJ2-5, with TRBD1 matching 7 bases. TRBV23-1 is treated as an ORF (open reading frame) with a function not yet certain. The CDR3 is made up of 17 amino acids. Trimming at V came to 6 bases and at J to 0 bases, leaving 13 bases not matched to a gene.

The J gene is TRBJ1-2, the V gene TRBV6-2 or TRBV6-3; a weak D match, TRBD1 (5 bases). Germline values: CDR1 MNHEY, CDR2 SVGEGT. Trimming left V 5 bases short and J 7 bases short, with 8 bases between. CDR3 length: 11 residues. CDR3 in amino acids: CASSPGTGYTF. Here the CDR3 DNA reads TGTGCCAGCAGTCCGGGGACTGGCTACACCTTC.

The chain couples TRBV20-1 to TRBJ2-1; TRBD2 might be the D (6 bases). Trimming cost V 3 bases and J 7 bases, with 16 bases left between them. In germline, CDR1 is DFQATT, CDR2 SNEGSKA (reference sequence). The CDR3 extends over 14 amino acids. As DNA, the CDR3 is TGCAGTGCTAGTGACGCGCGGGACCGTAATGAGCAGTTCTTC. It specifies CSASDARDRNEQFF.

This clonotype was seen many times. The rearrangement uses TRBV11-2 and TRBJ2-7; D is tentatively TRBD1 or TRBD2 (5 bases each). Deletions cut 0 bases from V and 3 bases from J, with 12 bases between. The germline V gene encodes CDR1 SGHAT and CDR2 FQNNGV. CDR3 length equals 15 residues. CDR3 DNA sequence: TGTGCCAGCAGCTTAGAGGGACCTTCGGGCTACGAGCAGTACTTC. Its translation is CASSLEGPSGYEQYF.

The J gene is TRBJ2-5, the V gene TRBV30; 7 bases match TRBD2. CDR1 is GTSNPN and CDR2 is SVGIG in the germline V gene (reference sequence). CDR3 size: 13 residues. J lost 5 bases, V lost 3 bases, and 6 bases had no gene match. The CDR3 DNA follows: TGTGCCTGGAGGGACCCCGGGGGGGAGACCCAGTACTTC. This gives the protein CAWRDPGGETQYF. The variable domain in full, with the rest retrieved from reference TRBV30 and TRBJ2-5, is SQTIHQWPATLVQPVGSPLSLECTVEGTSNPNLYWYRQAAGRGLQLLFYSVGIGQISSEVPQNLSASRPQDRQFILSSKKLLLSDSGFYLCAWRDPGGETQYFGPGTRLLVL.

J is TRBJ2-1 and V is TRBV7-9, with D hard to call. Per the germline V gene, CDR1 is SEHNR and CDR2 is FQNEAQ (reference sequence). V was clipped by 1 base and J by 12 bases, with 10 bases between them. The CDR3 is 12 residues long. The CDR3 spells CASSLGVPGQFF. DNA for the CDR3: TGTGCCAGCAGCTTAGGGGTCCCCGGGCAGTTCTTC.

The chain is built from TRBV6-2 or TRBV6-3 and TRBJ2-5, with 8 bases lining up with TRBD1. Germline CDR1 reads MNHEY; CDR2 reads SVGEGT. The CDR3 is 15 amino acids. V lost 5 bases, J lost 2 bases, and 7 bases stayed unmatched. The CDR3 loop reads CASSPGQGRQETQYF. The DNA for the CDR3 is TGTGCCAGCAGTCCAGGACAGGGACGGCAAGAGACCCAGTACTTC.

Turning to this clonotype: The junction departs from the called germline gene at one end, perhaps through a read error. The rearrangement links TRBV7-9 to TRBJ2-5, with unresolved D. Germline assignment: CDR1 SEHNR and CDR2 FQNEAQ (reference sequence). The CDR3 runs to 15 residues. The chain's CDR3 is CASSLAPQSRETQYF. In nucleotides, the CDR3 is TGCGCCAGCAGCTTAGCCCCTCAGTCCCGGGAGACCCAGTACTTC.

In DNA form, the CDR3 reads TGCAGTGCCGCGACTCCTCCGAGCTCCTACAATGAGCAGTTCTTC. Translation: CSAATPPSSYNEQFF. This chain links TRBV20-1 with TRBJ2-1; D remains ambiguous. The V gene's germline CDR1 is DFQATT and CDR2 SNEGSKA (reference sequence). The V end lost 6 bases, the J end lost 0 bases, and 15 bases lay between the germline ends. This CDR3 has 15 residues.

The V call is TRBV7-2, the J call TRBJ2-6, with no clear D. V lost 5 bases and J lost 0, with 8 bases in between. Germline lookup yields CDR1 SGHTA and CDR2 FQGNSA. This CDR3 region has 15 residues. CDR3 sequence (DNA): TGTGCCAGCAGCCGATCAGCCTCTGGGGCCAACGTCCTGACTTTC. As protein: CASSRSASGANVLTF.

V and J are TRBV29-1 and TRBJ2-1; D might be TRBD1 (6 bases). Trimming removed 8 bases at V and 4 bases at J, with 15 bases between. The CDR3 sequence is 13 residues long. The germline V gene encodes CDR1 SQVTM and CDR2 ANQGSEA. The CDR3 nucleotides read TGCAGCTCATTGGAACAGGGTTACAATGAGCAGTTCTTC. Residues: CSSLEQGYNEQFF.

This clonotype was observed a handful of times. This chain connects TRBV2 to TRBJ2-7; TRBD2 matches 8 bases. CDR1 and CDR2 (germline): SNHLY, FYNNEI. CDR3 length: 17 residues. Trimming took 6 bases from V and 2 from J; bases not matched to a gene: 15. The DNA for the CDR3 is TGTGCCAGCAGGGCGACCCGGGGGGGCTCATCTACCTACGAGCAGTACTTC. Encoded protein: CASRATRGGSSTYEQYF. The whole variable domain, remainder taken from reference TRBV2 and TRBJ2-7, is EPEVTQTPSHQVTQMGQEVILRCVPISNHLYFYWYRQILGQKVEFLVSFYNNEISEKSEIFDDQFSVERPDGSNFTLKIRSTKLEDSAMYFCASRATRGGSSTYEQYFGPGTRLTVT.

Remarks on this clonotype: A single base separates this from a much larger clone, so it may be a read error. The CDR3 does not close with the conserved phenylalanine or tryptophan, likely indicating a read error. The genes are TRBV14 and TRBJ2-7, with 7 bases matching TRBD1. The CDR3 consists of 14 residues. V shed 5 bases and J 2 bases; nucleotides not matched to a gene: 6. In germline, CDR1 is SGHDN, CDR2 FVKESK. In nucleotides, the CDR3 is TGTGCCAGCAGCTCTGGGACAGCCGCCTACGAGCAGTACTCC. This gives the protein CASSSGTAAYEQYS.